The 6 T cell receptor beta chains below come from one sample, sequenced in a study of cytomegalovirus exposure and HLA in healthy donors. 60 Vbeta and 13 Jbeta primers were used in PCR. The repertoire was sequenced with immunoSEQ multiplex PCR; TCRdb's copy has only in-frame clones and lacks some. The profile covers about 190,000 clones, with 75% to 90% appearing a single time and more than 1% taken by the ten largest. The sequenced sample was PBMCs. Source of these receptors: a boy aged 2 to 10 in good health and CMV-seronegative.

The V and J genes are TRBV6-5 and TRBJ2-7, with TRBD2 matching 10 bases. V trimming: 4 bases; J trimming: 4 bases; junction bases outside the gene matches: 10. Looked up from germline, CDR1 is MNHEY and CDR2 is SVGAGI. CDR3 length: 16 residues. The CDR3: CASSLGTSDSAYEQYF. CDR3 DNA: TGTGCCAGCAGTTTGGGGACTAGCGATTCTGCTTACGAGCAGTACTTC.

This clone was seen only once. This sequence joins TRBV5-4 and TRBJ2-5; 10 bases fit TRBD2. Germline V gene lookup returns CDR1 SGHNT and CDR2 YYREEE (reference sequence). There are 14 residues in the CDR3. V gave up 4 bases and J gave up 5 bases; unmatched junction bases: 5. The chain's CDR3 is CASSASSGSETQYF. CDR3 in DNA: TGTGCCAGCAGCGCCTCTAGCGGGAGTGAGACCCAGTACTTC.

CDR3 bases: TGTGCCAGCAGTGAACCAGGTTACCAAGAGACCCAGTACTTC. It codes for CASSEPGYQETQYF. V gene TRBV6-1 combines with J gene TRBJ2-5; D unresolved. There are 14 residues in the CDR3. Looked up from germline, CDR1 is MNHNS and CDR2 is SASEGT. The germline V and J ends were trimmed by 2 bases and 0 bases, with 7 bases remaining between them.

The CDR3 sequence: CASSNYVGSSHQETQYF. The CDR3 DNA reads TGTGCCAGCAGCAATTATGTCGGGAGCTCCCACCAAGAGACCCAGTACTTC. The chain has TRBV21-1 and TRBJ2-5; TRBD2 is the table's D call and was not checked against the DNA. TRBV21-1 is an annotated pseudogene. CDR3 size: 17 residues.

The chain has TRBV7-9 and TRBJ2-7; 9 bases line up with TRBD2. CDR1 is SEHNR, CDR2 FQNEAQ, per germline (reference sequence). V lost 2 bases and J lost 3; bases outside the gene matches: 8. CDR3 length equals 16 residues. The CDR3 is CASSLLRGSGSYEQYF. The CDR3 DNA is TGTGCCAGCAGCTTATTGAGGGGTAGCGGGAGCTACGAGCAGTACTTC.

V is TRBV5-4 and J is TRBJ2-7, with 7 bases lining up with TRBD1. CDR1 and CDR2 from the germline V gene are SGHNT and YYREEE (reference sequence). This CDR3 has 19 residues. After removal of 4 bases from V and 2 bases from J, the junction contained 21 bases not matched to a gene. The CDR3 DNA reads TGTGCCAGCAGCACCCAGCCTAGACAGGGATGGGAATCCCCCTACGAGCAGTACGTC. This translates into CASSTQPRQGWESPYEQYV.